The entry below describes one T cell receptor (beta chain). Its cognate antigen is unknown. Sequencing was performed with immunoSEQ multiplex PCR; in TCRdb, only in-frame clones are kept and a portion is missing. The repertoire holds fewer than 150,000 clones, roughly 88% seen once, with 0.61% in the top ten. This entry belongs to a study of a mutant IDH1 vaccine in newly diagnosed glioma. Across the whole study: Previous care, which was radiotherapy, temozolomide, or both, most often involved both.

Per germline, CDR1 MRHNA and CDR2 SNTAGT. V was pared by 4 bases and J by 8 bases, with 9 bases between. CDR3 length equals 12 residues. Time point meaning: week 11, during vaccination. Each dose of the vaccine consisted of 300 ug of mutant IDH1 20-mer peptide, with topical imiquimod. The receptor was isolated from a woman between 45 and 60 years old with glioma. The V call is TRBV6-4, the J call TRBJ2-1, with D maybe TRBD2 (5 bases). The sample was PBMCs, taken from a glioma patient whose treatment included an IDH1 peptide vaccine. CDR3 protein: CASSARGDEQFF. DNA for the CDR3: TGTGCCAGCAGTGCCCGGGGTGATGAGCAGTTCTTC.